Listed below are T cell receptor beta chains from one sample, sequenced in a study of OX40 agonist ivuxolimab in advanced cancers. Profiled with immunoSEQ multiplex PCR; TCRdb holds only in-frame clones, not every one. The sample includes 25,000 to 30,000 clones, 86% of them seen just once. The sequencing used CD4+ or CD8+ T cells sorted from blood, collected in a trial of the OX40 agonist ivuxolimab. These receptors were obtained from an adult with an advanced solid tumor such as melanoma, head and neck, liver or kidney cancer. Both conserved end residues are part of each CDR3. D genes are given only for firm matches. Clone size is not always given. Where it is, it says once, few, many or a class for expanded clones.

clone_size	v_call	j_call	d_call	cdr3_aa	cdr3_nt
once	TRBV7-9	TRBJ2-7	-	CASSLDGKEQYF	TGTGCCAGCAGCTTAGACGGGAAGGAGCAGTACTTC
-	TRBV29-1	TRBJ1-1	-	CSVDGTEMNTEAFF	TGCAGCGTTGATGGAACAGAGATGAACACTGAAGCTTTCTTT
-	TRBV25-1	TRBJ1-4	-	CASSFLGPTTNEKLFF	TGTGCCAGCAGTTTCCTCGGCCCCACAACTAATGAAAAACTGTTTTTT
-	TRBV10-3	TRBJ2-7	-	CAITDTNYEQYF	TGTGCCATCACTGACACCAACTACGAGCAGTACTTC
-	TRBV6-1	TRBJ2-1	TRBD2	CASRGYPGTRDEQFF	TGTGCCAGCAGAGGCTATCCCGGGACTAGGGATGAGCAGTTCTTC
-	TRBV27	TRBJ2-2	TRBD2	CASSLSMGGAGELFF	TGTGCCAGCAGTTTATCGATGGGGGGGGCCGGGGAGCTGTTTTTT
-	TRBV10-3	TRBJ2-5	TRBD2	CAISGAGEPRGETQYF	TGTGCCATCAGTGGAGCGGGGGAGCCGAGGGGGGAGACCCAGTACTTC
-	TRBV27	TRBJ1-1	-	CASIDRPYSGTEAFF	TGTGCCAGCATCGACAGGCCCTACTCCGGGACTGAAGCTTTCTTT
-	TRBV7-9	TRBJ1-6	TRBD1	CASSSTGQQGFRSSLHF	TGTGCCAGCAGCTCCACGGGACAACAGGGGTTCAGGTCGTCCCTCCACTTT
-	TRBV6-5	TRBJ1-1	TRBD1	CASSYSTGWTEAFF	TGTGCCAGCAGTTACTCGACAGGGTGGACTGAAGCTTTCTTT
once	TRBV11-2	TRBJ2-7	-	CASRDYEGEYYEQYF	TGTGCCAGCAGGGATTACGAGGGCGAATACTACGAGCAGTACTTC
-	TRBV27	TRBJ1-3	-	CASSWVKPSGNTIYF	TGTGCCAGCAGTTGGGTAAAGCCCTCTGGAAACACCATATATTTT
-	TRBV27	TRBJ2-7	-	CASSTAYTYEQYF	TGTGCCAGCAGTACCGCGTACACCTACGAGCAGTACTTC
-	TRBV21-1	TRBJ2-7	-	CASSKNRDGPSYEQYF	TGTGCCAGCAGCAAGAACCGGGACGGCCCCTCCTACGAGCAGTACTTC
once	TRBV2	TRBJ1-1	-	CAILKTDGMNTEAFF	TGTGCCATACTGAAAACGGACGGCATGAACACTGAAGCTTTCTTT
-	TRBV2	TRBJ2-2	-	CARKSSGDTDTGELFF	TGTGCCAGGAAATCCTCCGGGGACACAGACACCGGGGAGCTGTTTTTT
-	TRBV10-3	TRBJ2-1	TRBD2	CAISDPETSGGFDEQFF	TGTGCCATCAGTGACCCAGAGACTAGCGGGGGGTTCGATGAGCAGTTCTTC
-	TRBV30	TRBJ2-2	-	CAWSVGGRELFF	TGTGCCTGGAGTGTAGGGGGTAGGGAGCTGTTTTTT
few	TRBV27	TRBJ2-1	-	CASSFMPPREQFF	TGTGCCAGCAGTTTCATGCCCCCTCGTGAGCAGTTCTTC
-	TRBV4-1	TRBJ1-1	TRBD1	CASTPLRGGTEAFF	TGCGCCAGCACCCCGCTCAGGGGGGGCACTGAAGCTTTCTTT
-	TRBV4-1	TRBJ1-1	TRBD1	CASSQRQGDSFWAFF	TGCGCCAGCAGCCAACGACAGGGTGATTCATTCTGGGCTTTCTTT
-	TRBV6-5	TRBJ2-5	-	CASSFFGGQGETQYF	TGTGCCAGCAGTTTTTTCGGGGGGCAGGGAGAGACCCAGTACTTC
-	TRBV19	TRBJ2-5	TRBD1	CASSSRQGEETQYF	TGTGCCAGTAGTTCACGACAGGGGGAAGAGACCCAGTACTTC
-	TRBV19	TRBJ1-1	TRBD1	CASTTQGAGVNTEAFF	TGTGCCAGTACCACCCAGGGGGCCGGTGTGAACACTGAAGCTTTCTTT
-	TRBV28	TRBJ1-1	-	CAIFRGGYTEAFF	TGTGCCATCTTCAGAGGGGGGTACACTGAAGCTTTCTTT
-	TRBV15	TRBJ2-1	-	CATSRDSSSYNEQFF	TGTGCCACCAGCAGAGACTCGAGCTCCTACAATGAGCAGTTCTTC
-	TRBV7-8	TRBJ2-1	-	CASSLALNNEQFF	TGTGCCAGCAGTCTCGCCCTAAACAATGAGCAGTTCTTC
-	TRBV12-5	TRBJ2-1	-	CASGLVGDNEQFF	TGTGCTAGTGGTTTGGTAGGTGACAATGAGCAGTTCTTC
-	TRBV27	TRBJ1-2	-	CASSLKGWVFGYTF	TGTGCCAGCAGTTTAAAGGGGTGGGTTTTTGGCTACACCTTC
-	TRBV5-4	TRBJ1-2	-	CASSLGSNYGYTF	TGTGCCAGCAGCTTGGGGAGTAACTATGGCTACACCTTC
-	TRBV7-8	TRBJ2-7	-	CASSIYTPGHTTYEQYF	TGTGCCAGCAGCATCTATACTCCGGGACACACAACCTACGAGCAGTACTTC
-	TRBV25-1	TRBJ2-1	-	CASGPPAGQFF	TGTGCCAGCGGGCCCCCCGCCGGGCAGTTCTTC
-	TRBV27	TRBJ2-7	-	CASSLGDGPYEQYF	TGTGCCAGCAGTTTGGGAGACGGACCCTACGAGCAGTACTTC
-	TRBV28	TRBJ2-7	TRBD1	CASSFGTGGGEQYF	TGTGCCAGCAGTTTCGGGACAGGGGGCGGCGAGCAGTACTTC
few	TRBV27	TRBJ2-5	-	CASSPGRYQETQYF	TGTGCCAGCAGTCCCGGACGGTACCAAGAGACCCAGTACTTC
-	TRBV27	TRBJ1-1	-	CASSLGGNTEAFF	TGTGCCAGCAGTTTAGGTGGGAACACTGAAGCTTTCTTT
medium-sized	TRBV4-3	TRBJ1-2	-	CASSQDRATLYGYTF	TGCGCCAGCAGCCAAGATCGCGCGACTCTATATGGCTACACCTTC
-	TRBV6-1	TRBJ2-1	TRBD1	CASSEPGRGRGDEQFF	TGTGCCAGCAGTGAACCAGGCAGGGGGCGTGGGGATGAGCAGTTCTTC
-	TRBV10-3	TRBJ2-7	TRBD1	CAISTGTVYYEQYF	TGTGCCATCAGTACCGGGACAGTTTACTACGAGCAGTACTTC
-	TRBV6-6	TRBJ2-2	-	CASSPPDTGELFF	TGTGCCAGCAGTCCTCCTGATACCGGGGAGCTGTTTTTT
-	TRBV21-1	TRBJ1-6	-	CASSKTQDRENSPLHF	TGTGCCAGCAGCAAAACTCAGGACAGGGAAAATTCACCCCTCCACTTT
once	TRBV19	TRBJ1-1	-	CASTPGLPLAAFF	TGTGCCAGTACTCCGGGACTTCCCCTGGCAGCTTTCTTT
few	TRBV4-1	TRBJ1-5	-	CASSQGGIQPQHF	TGCGCCAGCAGCCAAGGAGGGATTCAGCCCCAGCATTTT
once	TRBV7-8	TRBJ2-3	-	CASSPAVLGGVTQYF	TGTGCCAGCAGCCCAGCAGTACTCGGCGGAGTTACGCAGTATTTT
-	TRBV25-1	TRBJ1-1	-	CASSLGPPTNTEAFF	TGTGCCAGCAGTTTGGGTCCTCCTACGAACACTGAAGCTTTCTTT
-	TRBV6-5	TRBJ2-3	-	CATQGGATDTQYF	TGTGCCACCCAAGGCGGGGCCACAGATACGCAGTATTTT